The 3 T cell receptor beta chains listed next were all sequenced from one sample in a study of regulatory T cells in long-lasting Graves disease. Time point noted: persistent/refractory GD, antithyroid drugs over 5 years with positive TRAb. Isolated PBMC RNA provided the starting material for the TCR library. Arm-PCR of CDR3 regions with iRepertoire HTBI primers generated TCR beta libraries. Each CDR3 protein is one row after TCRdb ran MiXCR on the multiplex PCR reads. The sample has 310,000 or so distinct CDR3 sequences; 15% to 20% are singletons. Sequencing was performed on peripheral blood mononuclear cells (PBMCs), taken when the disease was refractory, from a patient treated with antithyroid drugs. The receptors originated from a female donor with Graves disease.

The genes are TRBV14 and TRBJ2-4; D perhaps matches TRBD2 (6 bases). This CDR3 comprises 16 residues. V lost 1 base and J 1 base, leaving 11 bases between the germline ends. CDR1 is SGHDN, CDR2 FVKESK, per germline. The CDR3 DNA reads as TGTGCCAGCAGCCAAGCTTCAGGGAGGGCCAAAAACATTCAGTACTTC. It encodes CASSQASGRAKNIQYF.

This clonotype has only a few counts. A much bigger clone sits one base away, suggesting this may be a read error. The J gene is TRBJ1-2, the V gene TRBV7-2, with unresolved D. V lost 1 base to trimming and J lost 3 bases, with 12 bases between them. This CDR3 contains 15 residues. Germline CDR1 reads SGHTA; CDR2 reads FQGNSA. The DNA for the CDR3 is TGTGCCAGCAGCTTAGGCATAACAGTTGACTATGGCTACACCTTC. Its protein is CASSLGITVDYGYTF.

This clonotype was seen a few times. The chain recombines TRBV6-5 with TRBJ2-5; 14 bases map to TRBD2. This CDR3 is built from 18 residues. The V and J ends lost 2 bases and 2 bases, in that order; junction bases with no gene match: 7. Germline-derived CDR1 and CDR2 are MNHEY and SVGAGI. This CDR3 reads CASSYARGLAGVQETQYF. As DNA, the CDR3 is TGTGCCAGCAGTTACGCCCGGGGACTAGCGGGGGTACAAGAGACCCAGTACTTC.